The source of this TCR beta chain is a study of human T cells and chemical hapten exposure. Looking at the study overall: A mostly female patient group had alopecia areata, totalis or universalis.

This clonotype was found many times. TCRdb recomputed calls from the RACE reads with MiXCR, one row per CDR3 protein. The repertoire consists of around 330,000 distinct CDR3 sequences, with about 5% occurring once and the leading ten covering around 8%. Time point noted: pre-sensitization, week 0. Treatment reported: therapeutic diphenylcyclopropenone sensitization with weekly scalp DPC. Germline loops: CDR1 MNHEY, CDR2 SMNVEV (reference sequence). The CDR3 is made up of 18 amino acids. Trimming removed 3 bases from V and 3 bases from J; junction bases left unmatched: 13. V gene TRBV27 combines with J gene TRBJ1-4, with 7 nucleotides matching TRBD1. The clonotype was recovered from a young woman with alopecia areata. Some clones in this sample may be carry-over from other donors' samples. The source material was whole blood, sampled in connection with sensitization to the hapten diphenylcyclopropenone (DPC). The CDR3 bases are TGTGCCAGCAGTTTTTTCCCCGACAGGGACGGGCCTAATGAAAAACTGTTTTTT. Amino acid sequence: CASSFFPDRDGPNEKLFF.